Presented here are 4 T cell receptor beta chains from one specimen sequenced in a study of T cell repertoires in cytomegalovirus infection. TCRdb recomputed calls from the reads with MiXCR, one row per CDR3 protein. The repertoire has 200,000 to 300,000 distinct CDR3 sequences, approximately 6.7% of them found once; the top ten carry around 6.5%. The sample comprised PBMCs. The receptor source for this set is a human donor in good health (CMV status not recorded). Some clones in this sample may be carry-over from other donors' samples.

This clonotype was seen at least ten times. This rearrangement joins TRBV25-1 to TRBJ2-5, with TRBD2 matching over 8 bases. The CDR3 length is 15 residues. Germline trimming cut 0 bases from V and 3 bases from J; bases unmatched to any gene: 3. The germline V gene has CDR1 MGHDK and CDR2 SYGVNS. In DNA, the CDR3 is TGTGCCAGCAGTGAATATGCGGGACTAGAAGAGACCCAGTACTTC. It is translated as CASSEYAGLEETQYF. Drawing the rest from reference TRBV25-1 and TRBJ2-5, the complete variable domain is EADIYQTPRYLVIGTGKKITLECSQTMGHDKMYWYQQDPGMELHLIHYSYGVNSTEKGDLSSESTVSRIRTEHFPLTLESARPSHTSQYLCASSEYAGLEETQYFGPGTRLLVL.

This clonotype was recorded many times. The V and J genes are TRBV6-2 or TRBV6-3 and TRBJ1-5; D is undetermined. This CDR3 has 15 residues. Germline CDR1 and CDR2: MNHEY and SVGEGT. Trimming left V 0 bases short and J 3 bases short, with 9 bases between. In nucleotides, the CDR3 is TGTGCCAGCAGTTACTCGGCGCACCTCAATCAGCCCCAGCATTTT. It yields the protein CASSYSAHLNQPQHF.

This clonotype was observed at least ten times. The chain is built from TRBV5-1 and TRBJ2-5; 7 bases map to TRBD1. V was clipped by 4 bases and J by 2 bases; unmatched bases: 2. Germline assignment: CDR1 SGHRS and CDR2 YFSETQ. The CDR3 runs 13 residues. CDR3 sequence (DNA): TGCGCCAGCAGCGGACAGGAACAAGAGACCCAGTACTTC. Protein sequence: CASSGQEQETQYF.

This clonotype was seen many times. This rearrangement joins TRBV20-1 to TRBJ2-3; unclear D gene. The germline V and J ends were trimmed by 6 bases and 2 bases, with 12 bases remaining between them. Germline V CDR1 and CDR2: DFQATT, SNEGSKA (reference sequence). The CDR3 has 13 amino acids. The CDR3 protein is CSAPLRNTDTQYF. DNA of the CDR3: TGCAGTGCCCCCCTGCGGAACACAGATACGCAGTATTTT.